The 22 T cell receptor beta chains below all came from one sample that was sequenced in a study of control samples from healthy donors and cancer patients. Libraries were prepared by immunoSEQ multiplex PCR; TCRdb keeps only in-frame clonotypes and omits some of them. Of about 59,000 clones in the sample, around 87% were seen once. The sequenced material came from PBMCs. Every receptor here comes from a woman aged 55-69 years with lung cancer.

The rearrangement links TRBV5-1 to TRBJ2-5; D is possibly TRBD1 (6 bases). The CDR3 is 14 residues long. Trimming left V 1 base short and J 2 bases short, with 9 bases between. Germline V gene data show CDR1 as SGHRS and CDR2 as YFSETQ. The CDR3 sequence: CASSLITGQETQYF. CDR3 bases: TGCGCCAGCAGCTTGATCACAGGGCAAGAGACCCAGTACTTC.

The V and J genes are TRBV2 and TRBJ1-1; D ambiguous. From germline, CDR1 is SNHLY and CDR2 FYNNEI. This CDR3 spans 14 amino acids. Trimming stripped 4 bases from V and 1 base from J, with 10 bases between. As DNA, the CDR3 is TGTGCCAGCAGTGGTTCTCAGGCGAACACTGAAGCTTTCTTT. Translating gives CASSGSQANTEAFF.

J is TRBJ1-1 and V is TRBV29-1, with D perhaps matching TRBD1 (6 bases). Trimming took 5 bases from V and 0 from J, leaving 13 bases between them. This CDR3 has 14 amino acids. Germline V gene lookup returns CDR1 SQVTM and CDR2 ANQGSEA. CDR3 loop: CSVQQGNMNTEAFF. In nucleotides, the CDR3 is TGCAGCGTTCAACAGGGTAATATGAACACTGAAGCTTTCTTT.

V is TRBV6-5 and J is TRBJ1-6, with a tentative D call TRBD1 (6 bases). Germline CDR1 and CDR2: MNHEY and SVGAGI. Deletions cut 3 bases from V and 7 bases from J, with 16 bases between. CDR3 length: 16 amino acids. DNA for the CDR3: TGTGCCAGCAGTTATCTAAGGGGGGGGACGAATTCACCCCTCCACTTT. This codes for CASSYLRGGTNSPLHF.

The CDR3 protein is CASSPDGRVAFF. DNA of the CDR3: TGTGCCAGCTCACCAGACGGGCGGGTAGCTTTCTTT. V and J are TRBV18 and TRBJ1-1; unclear D gene. The CDR3 spans 12 residues. V was clipped by 2 bases and J by 10 bases, with 11 bases between them. Germline V gives CDR1 KGHSH, CDR2 LQKENI.

This chain joins TRBV10-1 and TRBJ2-5; D unclear. There are 12 residues in the CDR3. Trimming cost V 6 bases and J 7 bases, with 12 bases left between them. CDR1 is WNHNN and CDR2 is SYGVQD in the germline V gene (reference sequence). CDR3 protein: CASRASSGTQYF. Written as DNA, the CDR3 is TGCGCCAGCAGGGCAAGTTCGGGGACCCAGTACTTC.

The chain carries TRBV6-5 and TRBJ2-3, with D tentatively TRBD1 or TRBD2 (5 bases each). Germline V gives CDR1 MNHEY, CDR2 SVGAGI. The CDR3 contains 13 residues. The V and J ends lost 10 bases and 3 bases respectively, with 14 bases between them. The CDR3 reads CATQWGNTDTQYF. In DNA, the CDR3 is TGTGCCACCCAGTGGGGGAATACAGATACGCAGTATTTT.

This chain connects TRBV12-3 or TRBV12-4 to TRBJ1-1; 8 nucleotides match TRBD1. The CDR3 extends over 13 amino acids. After removal of 6 bases from V and 5 bases from J, the junction contained 5 bases not matched to a gene. The CDR3 protein is CASRTGEGTEAFF. The CDR3 DNA reads TGTGCCAGCAGGACAGGGGAGGGGACTGAAGCTTTCTTT.

This chain uses TRBV10-3 with TRBJ2-2; D is uncertain. The V end was cut by 2 bases, the J end by 6 bases, with 1 base between. The length of the CDR3 is 11 residues. Germline CDR1 reads ENHRY; CDR2 reads SYGVKD. CDR3 sequence reads: CAISEPGELFF. The CDR3 DNA follows: TGTGCCATCAGTGAGCCCGGGGAGCTGTTTTTT.

This chain connects TRBV3-1 (or the pseudogene TRBV3-2) to TRBJ2-5; 10 bases match TRBD2. CDR1 and CDR2 (germline): LGHDT, YNNKEL (reference sequence). Losses at the gene ends were 5 bases for V and 3 bases for J; bases not matched to a gene: 3. The CDR3 length is 14 residues. This CDR3 is CASSWLAGEETQYF. The CDR3 DNA reads as TGTGCCAGCAGCTGGCTAGCGGGAGAAGAGACCCAGTACTTC.

V usage is TRBV18 and J usage is TRBJ2-2, with D unclear. The germline V gene has CDR1 KGHSH and CDR2 LQKENI. Trimming removed 4 bases from V and 4 bases from J, with 10 bases in between. CDR3 length: 14 amino acids. DNA for the CDR3: TGTGCCAGCTCACTACCCCGCGGCACCGGGGAGCTGTTTTTT. This codes for CASSLPRGTGELFF.

The V call is TRBV5-1, the J call TRBJ1-1; TRBD1 matches 8 bases. The V and J ends lost 4 bases and 0 bases, in that order; junction bases with no gene match: 5. The CDR3 is 15 amino acids. Germline CDR1 is SGHRS and CDR2 is YFSETQ. CDR3 nucleotides: TGCGCCAGCAGCCCTACAGGGGGGATGAACACTGAAGCTTTCTTT. Amino acid sequence: CASSPTGGMNTEAFF.

The chain carries TRBV5-1 and TRBJ2-5, with D possibly TRBD1 on 6 matching bases. CDR1 and CDR2 (germline): SGHRS, YFSETQ. V lost 4 bases to trimming and J lost 2 bases, with 15 bases between them. CDR3 length: 15 residues. The CDR3, as DNA: TGCGCCAGCAGCCCAGGGGCAGGAGATCAAGAGACCCAGTACTTC. Amino acid sequence: CASSPGAGDQETQYF.

This chain links TRBV9 with TRBJ1-1; D is perhaps TRBD1 (6 bases). The CDR3 runs 14 residues. Germline V lookup: CDR1 SGDLS, CDR2 YYNGEE. The V and J ends lost 3 bases and 1 base respectively, with 10 bases between them. The DNA of the CDR3 is TGTGCCAGCAGCGCACAACAGGGGAACACTGAAGCTTTCTTT. Protein product: CASSAQQGNTEAFF.

V gene TRBV5-1 combines with J gene TRBJ1-1; the D gene is possibly TRBD1 (6 bases). Trimming stripped 2 bases from V and 3 bases from J, with 8 bases between. CDR1 and CDR2 (germline): SGHRS, YFSETQ. CDR3 length: 13 amino acids. This CDR3 reads CASSLTGYTEAFF. The CDR3 DNA reads TGCGCCAGCAGCTTAACAGGGTACACTGAAGCTTTCTTT.

The rearrangement links TRBV3-1 (or the pseudogene TRBV3-2) to TRBJ2-7, with 14 bases fitting TRBD2. J gave up 11 bases and V 6 bases, and 6 bases lay outside the gene matches. Germline V CDR1 and CDR2: LGHDT, YNNKEL (reference sequence). The CDR3 is made up of 13 amino acids. CDR3 in DNA: TGTGCCAGCAGTCTGGGACTAGCGGGGGTGGAGTACTTC. It translates to CASSLGLAGVEYF.

This clone is large by share. The chain couples TRBV7-3 to TRBJ1-4; D gene unclear. Germline CDR1 is SGHTA and CDR2 is FQGTGA. The CDR3 extends over 16 amino acids. V gave up 1 base and J gave up 5 bases, with 14 bases separating them. CDR3: CASSLMPGTANEKLFF. The DNA for the CDR3 is TGTGCCAGCAGCTTAATGCCGGGCACCGCGAATGAAAAACTGTTTTTT.

This clone has just a few counts. This rearrangement joins TRBV2 to TRBJ1-5; unclear D gene. Looked up from germline, CDR1 is SNHLY and CDR2 is FYNNEI. The CDR3 extends over 14 amino acids. V shed 8 bases and J shed 5 bases, with 16 bases lying between them. The CDR3 spells CASVREDSDQPQHF. The CDR3 DNA follows: TGTGCCAGCGTAAGAGAGGATTCGGATCAGCCCCAGCATTTT.

The chain is built from TRBV28 and TRBJ1-5, with TRBD1 as a possible D gene (5 bases). CDR3 size: 14 residues. Deletions cut 5 bases from V and 5 bases from J, with 13 bases between. Germline lookup yields CDR1 MDHEN and CDR2 SYDVKM. The CDR3 bases are TGTGCCAGCAGTCTCCAGGGCTGGGATCAGCCCCAGCATTTT. Translated, it gives CASSLQGWDQPQHF. The whole variable domain, filled in from reference TRBV28 and TRBJ1-5, reads DVKVTQSSRYLVKRTGEKVFLECVQDMDHENMFWYRQDPGLGLRLIYFSYDVKMKEKGDIPEGYSVSREKKERFSLILESASTNQTSMYLCASSLQGWDQPQHFGDGTRLSIL.

J is TRBJ1-1 and V is TRBV10-3; D is unclear. The V and J ends lost 11 bases and 0 bases respectively, with 13 bases between them. CDR1 is ENHRY, CDR2 SYGVKD, per germline. The CDR3 has 13 amino acids. The CDR3 DNA follows: TGTGCCGCCCACCCGACGATGAACACTGAAGCTTTCTTT. Residues: CAAHPTMNTEAFF.

The CDR3 DNA is TGCGCCAGCGCCTCGACTAGCGAGGGAGATACGCAGTATTTT. It encodes CASASTSEGDTQYF. The chain combines TRBV5-1 with TRBJ2-3; 8 bases line up with TRBD2. There are 14 residues in the CDR3. The germline CDR1 and CDR2 sequences are SGHRS and YFSETQ. Trimming removed 7 bases from V and 5 bases from J; junction bases left unmatched: 9.

This clone was observed a handful of times. The chain links TRBV7-8 to TRBJ2-2; D gene uncertain. The CDR3 consists of 12 residues. Germline V CDR1 and CDR2: SGHVS, FQNEAQ. V was shortened by 8 bases and J by 5 bases, with 9 bases between the two germline ends. The CDR3 reads CASGPYTGELFF. CDR3 nucleotide sequence: TGTGCCAGCGGCCCCTATACCGGGGAGCTGTTTTTT.